This TCR beta chain came from a study of blood T cell repertoires in COVID-19. Sequencing was performed with immunoSEQ multiplex PCR; in TCRdb, only in-frame clones are kept and a portion is missing. Of 240,000 or so clones in the sample, about 80% were seen once. This clone was seen a few times. Germline CDR1 is GTSNPN and CDR2 is SVGIG (reference sequence). This CDR3 has 14 amino acids. The V gene lost 2 bases and the J gene lost 3 bases, with 10 bases spanning the gap. The receptor comes from a woman older than 75 with acute or convalescent COVID-19. The material sequenced was peripheral blood. The genes are TRBV30 and TRBJ1-4, with unresolved D. CDR3 region: CAWSRGSPNEKLFF. The CDR3 nucleotides are TGTGCCTGGAGTAGAGGGTCCCCTAATGAAAAACTGTTTTTT.